The rows below give T cell receptor beta chains drawn from one sample of a study of cytomegalovirus exposure and HLA in healthy donors. Profiling relied on immunoSEQ multiplex PCR, and the TCRdb table lists in-frame clones only, not all of them. The table shows around 91,000 clones, with approximately 93% occurring only once. The sample consisted of PBMCs. The source is a woman under 40 in good health and CMV-seropositive. Both conserved end residues are part of each CDR3. A D gene is named only where the DNA matches it firmly. Expanded clones get a size class; other rows say once, few or many, or leave the size out.

j_call | v_call | d_call | clone_size | cdr3_aa | cdr3_nt
TRBJ2-2 | TRBV30 | NA | NA | CAWVRRNTGELFF | TGTGCCTGGGTGAGAAGAAATACCGGGGAGCTGTTTTTT
TRBJ2-3 | TRBV7-3 | TRBD2 | NA | CASSLSGRALIDTQYF | TGTGCCAGCAGCTTGAGCGGGAGGGCCCTTATAGATACGCAGTATTTT
TRBJ2-1 | TRBV7-8 | NA | NA | CASSLAPRVQGYNEQFF | TGTGCCAGCAGCTTAGCTCCGAGGGTTCAGGGGTACAATGAGCAGTTCTTC
TRBJ2-7 | TRBV11-2 | TRBD2 | NA | CASSLDPPLLAGSSYEQYF | TGTGCCAGCAGCTTAGATCCCCCCCTACTAGCGGGCAGCTCCTACGAGCAGTACTTC
TRBJ1-5 | TRBV28 | TRBD1 | few | CASIGTESLNQPQHF | TGTGCCAGCATCGGGACAGAGAGCCTCAATCAGCCCCAGCATTTT
TRBJ2-7 | TRBV28 | NA | once | CASSLCQHLSGGEQYF | TGTGCCAGCAGTTTATGCCAACACCTCTCGGGTGGCGAGCAGTACTTC
TRBJ2-7 | TRBV6-1 | NA | NA | CASSESTGVSYEQYF | TGTGCCAGCAGTGAATCTACGGGAGTCAGTTACGAGCAGTACTTC
TRBJ2-1 | TRBV18 | TRBD2 | NA | CASSRSIIAGGSIEQFF | TGTGCCAGCTCACGGAGTATTATAGCGGGCGGATCGATTGAGCAGTTCTTC
TRBJ2-7 | TRBV6-5 | NA | NA | CASSYSSAYEQYF | TGTGCCAGCAGTTACTCTTCCGCGTACGAGCAGTACTTC
TRBJ2-5 | TRBV28 | NA | NA | CASSRLVRETQYF | TGTGCCAGCAGCAGGCTGGTTAGGGAGACCCAGTACTTC
TRBJ1-2 | TRBV5-1 | NA | few | CASSPDINYGYTF | TGCGCCAGCAGCCCCGACATTAACTATGGCTACACCTTC
TRBJ2-3 | TRBV28 | NA | once | CASRGRRTDTQYF | TGTGCCAGCAGGGGCAGACGCACAGATACGCAGTATTTT
TRBJ2-3 | TRBV7-9 | NA | NA | CASSRERLTDTQYF | TGTGCCAGCAGCCGCGAAAGACTCACAGATACGCAGTATTTT
TRBJ2-3 | TRBV18 | NA | NA | CASSPLTTSVADTQYF | TGTGCCAGCTCACCCCTAACGACATCTGTTGCAGATACGCAGTATTTT
TRBJ2-7 | TRBV27 | NA | NA | CASSPMGGIGSYEQYF | TGTGCCAGCAGCCCTATGGGCGGGATAGGGTCCTACGAGCAGTACTTC
TRBJ2-7 | TRBV28 | TRBD2 | NA | CASSFSQGLAGGPASYEQYF | TGTGCCAGCAGTTTTTCCCAGGGGCTAGCGGGAGGGCCAGCGTCCTACGAGCAGTACTTC
TRBJ1-3 | TRBV6-5 | NA | NA | CASTQGRIGNTIYF | TGTGCCAGCACTCAGGGGCGTATTGGAAACACCATATATTTT
TRBJ2-5 | TRBV11-3 | NA | NA | CASSLGGGKETQYF | TGTGCCAGCAGCTTAGGCGGCGGGAAAGAGACCCAGTACTTC
TRBJ2-7 | TRBV6-5 | NA | NA | CASSYSRGFDEQYF | TGTGCCAGCAGTTACAGCAGGGGCTTCGACGAGCAGTACTTC
TRBJ2-3 | TRBV7-8 | TRBD2 | NA | CASSPYRTSGNTDTQYF | TGTGCCAGCAGCCCGTACCGGACTAGCGGCAACACAGATACGCAGTATTTT
TRBJ2-7 | TRBV6-6 | TRBD1 | NA | CATTVTGELYEQYF | TGTGCCACAACGGTGACAGGGGAGTTGTACGAGCAGTACTTC
TRBJ1-1 | TRBV6-5 | TRBD1 | once | CASFPRGLMNTEAFF | TGTGCCAGCTTTCCTAGGGGGCTCATGAACACTGAAGCTTTCTTT
TRBJ2-7 | TRBV9 | NA | NA | CASSKDSPPYEQYF | TGTGCCAGCAGCAAGGACTCGCCCCCCTACGAGCAGTACTTC
TRBJ1-1 | TRBV25-1 | NA | NA | CATAHNTEAFF | TGTGCCACCGCACACAACACTGAAGCTTTCTTT
TRBJ1-5 | TRBV18 | TRBD1 | NA | CASSPYGQGGNQPQHF | TGTGCCAGCTCACCTTACGGACAGGGCGGCAATCAGCCCCAGCATTTT
TRBJ1-4 | TRBV18 | NA | NA | CASSPPNTATNEKLFF | TGTGCCAGCTCACCACCCAACACCGCAACTAATGAAAAACTGTTTTTT
TRBJ1-1 | TRBV5-4 | TRBD1 | NA | CASSDRGRFTEAFF | TGTGCCAGCAGCGACAGGGGGCGATTTACTGAAGCTTTCTTT